The next 21 T cell receptor beta chains were all read from a single sample in a study of CD8 T cells in Susac syndrome. RNA, at about 0.45 to 1 ug, was reverse transcribed with random hexamers. In TCRdb, the immunoSEQ multiplex PCR reads were re-called with MiXCR into one record per CDR3 protein. The table has about 100,000 distinct CDR3 sequences, about 95% seen once. The specimen sequenced was CD8+ T cells from PBMCs. These receptor sequences come from a human donor with Susac syndrome.

The chain is built from TRBV5-6 and TRBJ2-4; 9 positions match TRBD1. This CDR3 is 14 amino acids long. From germline, CDR1 is SGHDT and CDR2 YYEEEE. V lost 4 bases, J lost 6 bases, and 5 bases stayed unmatched. Here the CDR3 reads CASSHGQGRNIQYF. CDR3 sequence (DNA): TGTGCCAGCAGCCACGGACAGGGGAGAAACATTCAGTACTTC.

V and J are TRBV5-1 and TRBJ2-5, with 8 positions matching TRBD1. Germline V lookup: CDR1 SGHRS, CDR2 YFSETQ. The CDR3 is made up of 15 amino acids. The V and J ends lost 3 bases and 2 bases, in that order; junction bases with no gene match: 6. CDR3 in DNA: TGCGCCAGCAGCTCGGGGACAGGAGGTCAAGAGACCCAGTACTTC. Translating gives CASSSGTGGQETQYF.

The CDR3 reads CSVEKDYEQYF. The CDR3 nucleotides are TGCAGCGTGGAGAAAGACTACGAGCAGTACTTC. This chain connects TRBV29-1 to TRBJ2-7; D not certain. The germline V and J ends were trimmed by 6 bases and 3 bases, with 9 bases remaining between them. Germline loops: CDR1 SQVTM, CDR2 ANQGSEA. The CDR3 totals 11 residues.

This chain uses TRBV25-1 with TRBJ1-5, with D uncertain. The CDR3 is made up of 14 amino acids. Germline V gene sequence: CDR1 MGHDK, CDR2 SYGVNS. V was cut by 1 base and J by 6 bases, with 10 bases left in between. CDR3 DNA: TGTGCCAGCAGTGAATCCGTGCGGGTTCAGCCCCAGCATTTT. It is translated as CASSESVRVQPQHF.

The chain uses TRBV27 and TRBJ2-3; the match to TRBD2 covers 9 bases. Trimming removed 2 bases from V and 4 bases from J; junction bases left unmatched: 7. Germline V gene data show CDR1 as MNHEY and CDR2 as SMNVEV (reference sequence). The CDR3 totals 16 residues. The chain's CDR3 is CASSLGGGGRADTQYF. CDR3 DNA: TGTGCCAGCAGTTTAGGTGGCGGCGGGAGGGCAGATACGCAGTATTTT.

The gene calls are TRBV20-1 and TRBJ2-5, with D unresolved. Germline V gene lookup returns CDR1 DFQATT and CDR2 SNEGSKA (reference sequence). V was pared by 6 bases and J by 3 bases, with 14 bases between. The CDR3 is 13 residues long. This CDR3 is CSAPTKPEETQYF. CDR3 coding DNA: TGCAGTGCCCCCACCAAACCTGAAGAGACCCAGTACTTC.

The chain recombines TRBV9 with TRBJ2-1; no firm D call. Between the trimmed V and J ends, which lost 0 bases and 3 bases, there was a span of 4 bases. This CDR3 spans 13 amino acids. Germline CDR1 and CDR2: SGDLS and YYNGEE. CDR3 loop: CASSVAFYNEQFF. The CDR3, as DNA: TGTGCCAGCAGCGTAGCTTTCTACAATGAGCAGTTCTTC.

This chain uses TRBV18 with TRBJ2-5; 7 bases are shared with TRBD1. The CDR3 runs 15 residues. V was pared by 3 bases and J by 2 bases, with 6 bases of the junction left unmatched. Germline V gives CDR1 KGHSH, CDR2 LQKENI. CDR3 in DNA: TGTGCCAGCTCACCCGGACAGGAATGGCAAGAGACCCAGTACTTC. It is translated as CASSPGQEWQETQYF.

The chain's CDR3 is CSVLRDSSYEQYF. In DNA, the CDR3 is TGCAGCGTTCTAAGGGACAGCTCCTACGAGCAGTACTTC. J is TRBJ2-7 and V is TRBV29-1, with TRBD1 matching over 7 bases. The trim removed 5 bases at V and 0 bases at J, leaving 4 bases unmatched. Germline loops: CDR1 SQVTM, CDR2 ANQGSEA. This CDR3 region has 13 residues.

The chain employs TRBV28 and TRBJ2-7, with D possibly TRBD1 on 6 matching bases. This CDR3 has 14 residues. V gave up 3 bases and J gave up 4 bases, with 13 bases separating them. Germline V gene lookup returns CDR1 MDHEN and CDR2 SYDVKM. CDR3 residues: CASSLGTRPYEQYF. In nucleotides, the CDR3 is TGTGCCAGCAGTTTGGGGACAAGGCCTTACGAGCAGTACTTC.

This clonotype was seen once. V gene TRBV7-9 combines with J gene TRBJ2-7, with TRBD1 matching 9 bases. The CDR3 extends over 15 amino acids. V lost 0 bases, J lost 3 bases, and 3 bases stayed unmatched. Germline V lookup: CDR1 SEHNR, CDR2 FQNEAQ (reference sequence). The CDR3 nucleotides are TGTGCCAGCAGCTTAGCGGGACAGGGACTCTACGAGCAGTACTTC. Its protein is CASSLAGQGLYEQYF. Together with reference TRBV7-9 and TRBJ2-7, the CDR3 gives the full variable domain: DTGVSQNPRHKITKRGQNVTFRCDPISEHNRLYWYRQTLGQGPEFLTYFQNEAQLEKSRLLSDRFSAERPKGSFSTLEIQRTEQGDSAMYLCASSLAGQGLYEQYFGPGTRLTVT.

The gene calls are TRBV25-1 and TRBJ2-1; 9 bases match TRBD1. Germline lookup yields CDR1 MGHDK and CDR2 SYGVNS. This CDR3 spans 15 amino acids. V shed 6 bases and J 0 bases; nucleotides not matched to a gene: 3. The CDR3 here is CASSAGQGSYNEQFF. CDR3 bases: TGTGCCAGCAGCGCGGGACAGGGCTCCTACAATGAGCAGTTCTTC.

The J gene is TRBJ2-5, the V gene TRBV6-5; the D gene could be TRBD1 or TRBD2 (5 bases each). CDR1 and CDR2 from the germline V gene are MNHEY and SVGAGI. With 7 bases removed from V and 1 base from J, the gap between germline ends came to 16 bases. The length of the CDR3 is 15 residues. CDR3 coding DNA: TGTGCCAGCACCCCCGGGACGGAACTCCAAGAGACCCAGTACTTC. Its protein is CASTPGTELQETQYF.

V gene TRBV20-1 combines with J gene TRBJ1-2, with no clear D. Trimming stripped 2 bases from V and 3 bases from J, with 4 bases between. Germline CDR1 DFQATT, CDR2 SNEGSKA (reference sequence). The CDR3 totals 11 residues. Here the CDR3 DNA reads TGCAGTGCTAGACAGGACTATGGCTACACCTTC. Translation gives CSARQDYGYTF.

This rearrangement joins TRBV3-1 to TRBJ2-7; 12 bases line up with TRBD2. J lost 3 bases, V lost 4 bases, and 4 bases had no gene match. Germline V CDR1 and CDR2: LGHDT, YNNKEL (reference sequence). There are 15 residues in the CDR3. The CDR3 protein is CASSPGLAGIYEQYF. As DNA, the CDR3 is TGTGCCAGCAGCCCCGGACTAGCGGGAATCTACGAGCAGTACTTC.

The rearrangement uses TRBV27 and TRBJ2-5, with TRBD2 matching over 7 bases. Per germline, CDR1 MNHEY and CDR2 SMNVEV (reference sequence). This CDR3 spans 16 amino acids. Trimming took 6 bases from V and 5 from J; bases not matched to a gene: 15. The CDR3 coding sequence is TGTGCCAGCAGCCCCGAGGCAGCGGGGATCGAGGAGACCCAGTACTTC. Residues: CASSPEAAGIEETQYF.

Here the CDR3 DNA reads TGTGCCAGCAGTATAGCGGGAGACACCGGGGAGCTGTTTTTT. Translation: CASSIAGDTGELFF. The rearrangement links TRBV6-4 to TRBJ2-2; 9 bases are a match to TRBD2. Germline trimming cut 5 bases from V and 3 bases from J; bases unmatched to any gene: 1. The CDR3 extends over 14 amino acids. Germline CDR1 and CDR2: MRHNA and SNTAGT.

J is TRBJ1-5 and V is TRBV9; no definite D call. The germline V gene encodes CDR1 SGDLS and CDR2 YYNGEE. V gave up 0 bases and J gave up 5 bases, with 9 bases separating them. This CDR3 is built from 14 residues. CDR3 bases: TGTGCCAGCAGCGTAGCCGGCGGATATCAGCCCCAGCATTTT. Its protein is CASSVAGGYQPQHF.

The V gene is TRBV7-9, the J gene TRBJ1-1; D remains unclear. Per germline, CDR1 SEHNR and CDR2 FQNEAQ (reference sequence). The ends were cut back, 5 bases at V and 5 bases at J, with 9 bases in the middle. The CDR3 spans 12 residues. The CDR3 sequence is CASSRPETEAFF. The CDR3, as DNA: TGTGCCAGCAGCCGGCCTGAGACTGAAGCTTTCTTT.

This clonotype has just one count. The V call is TRBV3-1, the J call TRBJ1-2; tentatively, D is TRBD1 (6 bases). The V gene lost 4 bases and the J gene lost 8 bases, with 17 bases spanning the gap. CDR3 size: 14 residues. The germline V gene encodes CDR1 LGHDT and CDR2 YNNKEL (reference sequence). CDR3 region: CASSPGIPQGGYTF. CDR3 nucleotides: TGTGCCAGCAGCCCAGGAATTCCCCAGGGGGGCTACACCTTC.

This clonotype has a handful of counts. The rearrangement joins TRBV24-1 to TRBJ2-2, with no clear D. The CDR3 length is 14 residues. Trimming took off 4 bases at V and 4 bases at J, with 9 bases between the two ends. Germline CDR1 KGHDR, CDR2 SFDVKD. CDR3 region: CATSDLTATGELFF. Here the CDR3 DNA reads TGTGCCACCAGTGACTTGACGGCCACCGGGGAGCTGTTTTTT.